This TCR beta chain was sequenced in a study of cytomegalovirus exposure and HLA in healthy donors (dated by TCRdb to 2016 to 2017). For the wider study: An earlier analysis of roughly 630 of the donors reported about 250 Gb of sequence data and more than 90 million unique TCR beta sequences from 150 million to 200 million T cells. HLA typing included class I and class II loci at four-digit resolution. Among the roughly 430 genotyped donors, approximately 76% belonged to the genetic ancestry cluster associated with self-reported Caucasian donors. High-throughput TCR immunosequencing, statistical association of individual TCRs with disease status, and machine learning were combined to predict cytomegalovirus infection status. The study aimed to test whether signatures of past pathogen exposure could be identified by cataloging public T cell receptors. The T cell repertoires of 666 subjects were profiled by immunosequencing and related to cytomegalovirus serostatus. In the later analysis, no new phenotypic data were used to find candidate immune exposures; instead, reliance was placed on TCR beta sequences and their occurrence across donors. An early release covering roughly 640 HLA-typed donors comprised about 290 gigabases of sequencing data and some 79 million unique TCR sequences. Donor age, sex, ethnicity and CMV serostatus were compiled together with the repertoire data. Genome-wide SNP genotypes for about 60% of the 666 donors were used in a later genetic analysis, which treated that subset as a discovery cohort. A later analysis re-examined previously published TCR beta repertoires from around 670 donors and added high-resolution HLA genotyping to investigate patterns of TCR occurrence. The number of typed donors differed by locus: 629-630 for A, B, C, DRB1 and DQB1; 522 for DQA1; 606 for DPA1; and 400 to 480 for DPB1. An earlier analysis of approximately 630 of the donors applied high-throughput TCR beta sequencing to assess whether each TCR beta V gene segment acted as functional or pseudogenic. Across 398 genotyped donors of the cohort, an average of about 240,000 unique TCR beta nucleotide sequences per donor were sequenced, and 15% to 20% of those sequences were non-productive. A separate validation cohort of 100 to 150 different subjects was used in addition to the roughly 620-subject first cohort. Because of strong linkage in the cohort, five DR-DQ haplotypes were treated as single units for association and clustering. All discovery cohort repertoires had been generated using a single sequencing platform. On the study overall, not on this receptor specifically: In a later analysis, the rate of TCR association differed among HLA loci, with DRB1 alleles having the most associated TCRs and HLA-C alleles having the fewest. The only immune exposure information available for the cohort was CMV serostatus. An earlier analysis of several hundred of the donors showed that most TCR beta V segments appeared in productive rearrangements either about 90% or about 30% of the time, which broadly matched IMGT annotations. The earlier analysis of approximately 560 of the donors excluded about 16 rarely observed V segments, including chromosome 9 orphons, because counts were too low. Across donors, most TCR sequences were observed very rarely, whereas some public TCRs were present in many individuals. The cohort was sequenced for TCR beta chains only, and without alpha or paired-chain data the features that could be detected were limited. Because HLA typing was missing for some donors at each locus, association tests included only the typed subset. The classifier was reported to diagnose cytomegalovirus status with high specificity and sensitivity in both the original cohort and the validation cohort. Sequencing depth was assumed to be roughly uniform across donors in the presence/absence analyses, though that assumption may not hold. A further reported finding was that TCR beta sequences accurately predicted the HLA-A and HLA-B alleles for most subjects in the first cohort. A later analysis associated 16,951 TCR beta sequences with specific HLA alleles at a false discovery rate of 0.05. In vitro tests confirmed that a few of the cytomegalovirus-associated TCR beta chains recognize cytomegalovirus antigens. The authors suggested that the approach could potentially be generalized to other disease states and immunological phenotypes. In a later genetic analysis, fewer N-insertions in productive TCRs were reported among donors in an Asian-associated ancestry cluster than the roughly 700-donor mean. In a later analysis, HLA-associated TCR beta chains were found to be more clonally expanded and to have lower generation probabilities than equally common non-associated chains. An association between a missense DCLRE1C variant and V-gene and J-gene trimming of TCR beta chains was found in a later genetic analysis and replicated in an independent cohort. Assigning TCR associations to individual alleles was difficult when HLA alleles, especially DR and DQ, strongly co-occurred. The 87-base-pair reads could not distinguish some IMGT-functional V segments, including TRBV6-2 and TRBV6-3, so those segments were excluded. According to a later analysis, most CMV-associated TCR beta chains appeared to be HLA-restricted, and the HLA associations seemed to be driven largely by CMV exposure. The study gave a list of about 150 TCR beta chains associated with cytomegalovirus. Several of the top co-occurrence clusters appeared to be linked to parvovirus B19, influenza, CMV and Epstein-Barr virus, according to a later analysis. A cluster of highly shared sequence variants was judged likely to represent a technical artifact of the sequencing pipeline. Linkage disequilibrium might explain the correlated functional status among segregating V segments, but an unknown experimental factor could not be ruled out.

The cohort consisted of 600 to 750 healthy bone marrow donors. At the time of sampling, every cohort member was nominally healthy, though immune exposures that went unrecorded were likely present. The donor tested CMV seronegative and was one of the 352 seronegative cohort members. Each donor provided a peripheral blood sample, and peripheral blood mononuclear cells were used for TCR beta sequencing. The Qiagen DNeasy Blood Extraction Kit was used to extract genomic DNA from the blood cell samples. The method was the immunoSEQ multiplex PCR assay. For the multiplex PCR, a mixture combining 60 forward primers for TCR Vbeta segments and 13 reverse primers for TCR Jbeta segments was used. A multiplex PCR assay on genomic DNA amplified the CDR3 region of rearranged TCR beta genes. On the Illumina HiSeq System, the amplified TCR beta libraries were sequenced as 87-base-pair reads. In the source study's methods: A later analysis counted about 82 million unique TCR beta chains across the 650 to 800 repertoires, and some 12 million of these chains were shared by at least two donors. Raw reads were error-corrected and collapsed into unique sequences by a nearest-neighbor algorithm in which closely related sequences were merged to remove PCR and sequencing errors. To assign V, D and J gene segments, CDR3 sequences were aligned to IMGT reference sequences. For a sequence to be retained, at least a six-nucleotide match to both a V gene segment and a J gene segment was required. Rearrangements were called productive when the CDR3 lacked stop codons and stayed in frame with V and J; all others were non-productive. Following IMGT convention, CDR3 was defined as the stretch from the second conserved V-encoded cysteine to the conserved J-encoded phenylalanine. The earlier analysis of 500 to 600 of the donors excluded sequences that lacked an unambiguous match to a single V gene segment. In an earlier analysis of a few hundred of the donors, V segments were called functional above 56.7% productive rearrangements and were called segregating when the between-donor standard deviation exceeded 5%. A statistical classification framework was developed to diagnose cytomegalovirus status using the catalog of TCR beta chain sequences. In a later analysis, V and J genes were assigned by comparing TCR nucleotide sequences against IMGT/GENE-DB human TR gene sequences. In a later analysis, CDR3 sequences and most-parsimonious VDJ recombination scenarios were assigned using the TCRdist pipeline. A later analysis defined each TCR beta chain by its CDR3 amino acid sequence plus V-gene family, and excluded reads lacking a unique V-gene family. As a way to deal with suspected cross-contamination and a sequencing artifact, a later analysis dropped over 550 nucleotide sequences that were highly shared and had low generation probability. A later analysis calculated a clonal expansion index for each public chain from normalized within-repertoire ranks of inferred template counts. Generation probabilities in a later analysis came from a VDJ recombination model fitted to out-of-frame rearrangements, and those results were checked against IGoR. In a later analysis, TCR-TCR, TCR-HLA and TCR-CMV co-occurrence was scored with hypergeometric tests, and a repertoire-size bias correction was applied to TCR pairs. False discovery rates were estimated in a later analysis by permuting HLA or CMV assignments 20 times. In a later analysis, co-occurring TCRs were grouped using DBSCAN, with TCRdist sequence similarity added in when clustering inside HLA-allele-positive subsets. Repertoires with fewer than 30,000 or more than 120,000 public chains, plus five repertoires with anomalous nucleotide sharing, were excluded from co-occurrence clustering. What TCRdb holds here is the immuneACCESS table cut down to in-frame rearrangements. Part of the clones is not present; checked against another copy, under half of the missing clones reflect an unresolved V gene, and the others are unexplained. V and J calls and clone size follow that table, whereas D and trimming were derived from the DNA. This sample lists 180,000 or so clones; 76% were detected once. The ten largest clones take up less than 0.9% of the sample.

In regard to this clone: It has no known antigen specificity. The record has no base qualities; no much larger clone is one base away.

Based on the germline V gene, the CDR1 and CDR2 sequences are MNHNS and SASEGT. Including cysteine and phenylalanine, the CDR3 has 14 amino acids. The retained sequence is limited to the CDR3, 42 bases, with the frame set at the first base. The junction carries 8 bases between V and J, which are trimmed by 2 bases and 4 bases respectively. The chain is assembled from TRBV6-1 and TRBJ2-2, with the D gene not confidently named. This receptor was identified in a female donor in good health and CMV-seronegative. Sequences were obtained from PBMCs. The nucleotide sequence is TGTGCCAGCAGTGAACAGGTTACCACCGGGGAGCTGTTTTTT. This codes for CASSEQVTTGELFF.